The next 5 T cell receptor beta chains were all read from a single sample in a study of T cell responses to AZD1222 COVID-19 vaccine. Produced via immunoSEQ multiplex PCR; TCRdb's table is partial and in-frame only. The sample shows about 140,000 clones, more than 75% of them seen only once. The input for sequencing was peripheral blood, taken 28 days after the second AZD1222 dose. The receptors were gathered from an adult who received the AZD1222 COVID-19 vaccine.

The V gene is TRBV18, the J gene TRBJ2-7; maybe TRBD2 (5 bases). The germline CDR1 and CDR2 sequences are KGHSH and LQKENI. The CDR3 length is 12 residues. Trimming removed 2 bases at V and 4 bases at J, with 6 bases between. CDR3 nucleotide sequence: TGTGCCAGCTCACCAGGACTTTACGAGCAGTACTTC. It translates to CASSPGLYEQYF.

This rearrangement joins TRBV10-3 to TRBJ2-4, with a tentative D call TRBD2 (6 bases). In germline, CDR1 is ENHRY, CDR2 SYGVKD. V was trimmed by 11 bases and J by 4 bases, leaving 12 bases between them. CDR3 length: 12 residues. CDR3 sequence (DNA): TGTGCCCGGTGGAGGGTGAAAAACATTCAGTACTTC. This codes for CARWRVKNIQYF.

This chain connects TRBV5-6 to TRBJ2-7, with D perhaps matching TRBD2 (6 bases). CDR3 length: 16 amino acids. Trimming shortened V by 2 bases and J by 1 base, and 16 bases separated the two germline ends. Germline loops: CDR1 SGHDT, CDR2 YYEEEE. CDR3 DNA: TGTGCCAGCAGCTTTCGGTCGGGGGTGGAGTCCTACGAGCAGTACTTC. Protein sequence: CASSFRSGVESYEQYF.

V is TRBV5-1 and J is TRBJ2-1, with 8 bases identical to TRBD2. From germline, CDR1 is SGHRS and CDR2 YFSETQ. With V trimmed by 0 bases and J by 10 bases, 6 bases remained unmatched. The CDR3 consists of 14 residues. Here the CDR3 reads CASSLDPGLEEQFF. CDR3 nucleotides: TGCGCCAGCAGCTTGGACCCGGGACTAGAGGAGCAGTTCTTC.

This chain links TRBV18 with TRBJ1-2; a weak D match, TRBD1 (6 bases). Trimming left V 2 bases short and J 7 bases short, with 20 bases between. CDR1 and CDR2 from the germline V gene are KGHSH and LQKENI. The CDR3 has 16 amino acids. In nucleotides, the CDR3 is TGTGCCAGCTCACCAGTAGACAGGCAATCTCTGGGTGGCTACACCTTC. It is translated as CASSPVDRQSLGGYTF.